This T cell receptor beta chain was recovered during a study of CD8+CD57+ T cells in acquired aplastic anemia. This CDR3 contains 15 residues. The V gene's germline CDR1 is SSHAT and CDR2 FNYEAQ (reference sequence). As to this clonotype: Its specificity is unknown.

The use of genomic DNA as template underpinned the TCR beta VDJ and CDR3 profiling. TCRdb re-called the reads with MiXCR, one entry per CDR3 protein. Counted here are approximately 180,000 distinct CDR3 sequences, 45% to 55% occurring once; the ten biggest clones make up around 1%. Only patients with CD8+CD57+ cell expansion on flow cytometry were chosen for sequencing. Therapy had not been given to patients before blood sampling. Whole-study results and caveats: Controls and patients did not differ significantly in CD8+ Simpson's diversity.

The receptor was derived from a human donor with aplastic anemia. Source material: sorted CD4+, CD8+, or CD8+CD57+ T cells (not recorded which) from PBMCs. The chain carries TRBV7-7 and TRBJ1-2; 10 bases map to TRBD1. The CDR3 coding sequence is TGTGCTCAGCTTAAGCGGGGACAGGGGTCGGATGGCTACACCTTC. It is translated as CAQLKRGQGSDGYTF.